These 30 T cell receptor beta chains share one sample of origin, sequenced in a study of identifying expanded T cells in peripheral blood. Assay: immunoSEQ multiplex PCR; the TCRdb copy retains only in-frame clones and omits some. The data contain 85,000 to 100,000 clones, about 87% of them seen just once; the ten biggest clones take up roughly 4%. Sample: blood. Receptors originate from a person between 18 and 75 years old in good health.

The chain employs TRBV5-4 and TRBJ1-2; a weak D match, TRBD1 (5 bases). There are 14 residues in the CDR3. V dropped 3 bases and J dropped 6 bases, with 15 bases sitting between them. Germline values: CDR1 SGHNT, CDR2 YYREEE (reference sequence). For the CDR3, the DNA is TGTGCCAGCAGCTGGGGGGAAGGAGGAGATGGCTACACCTTC. Translating it yields CASSWGEGGDGYTF.

The chain joins TRBV7-9 to TRBJ2-7; possibly TRBD2 for D (5 bases). Trimming shortened V by 5 bases and J by 5 bases, and 13 bases separated the two germline ends. The CDR3 is made up of 13 amino acids. Germline V CDR1 and CDR2: SEHNR, FQNEAQ (reference sequence). CDR3: CASSTPGVNEQYF. The CDR3 DNA follows: TGTGCCAGCAGCACGCCCGGGGTTAACGAGCAGTACTTC.

The chain has TRBV9 and TRBJ2-1; TRBD2 aligns across 10 bases. Germline loops: CDR1 SGDLS, CDR2 YYNGEE. The trim removed 3 bases at V and 4 bases at J, leaving 1 base unmatched. This CDR3 contains 14 residues. The CDR3 protein is CASSGTSGYNEQFF. DNA for the CDR3: TGTGCCAGCAGCGGGACTAGCGGTTACAATGAGCAGTTCTTC.

The chain is built from TRBV7-3 and TRBJ1-1; TRBD1 matches 9 bases. The CDR3 loop spans 18 amino acids. V shed 8 bases and J 1 base; nucleotides not matched to a gene: 17. Germline loops: CDR1 SGHTA, CDR2 FQGTGA. The CDR3 sequence: CASPHGGGTGLPNTEAFF. In DNA form, the CDR3 reads TGTGCCAGCCCACACGGCGGCGGGACAGGGCTCCCGAACACTGAAGCTTTCTTT.

The chain is built from TRBV21-1 and TRBJ2-6; TRBD2, the table's D call, was not compared with the DNA. TRBV21-1 is described as a pseudogene. There are 19 residues in the CDR3. The CDR3 here is CASSKVASGDSSGANVLTF. The CDR3 nucleotides are TGTGCCAGCAGCAAAGTAGCTAGCGGGGATAGCTCTGGGGCCAACGTCCTGACTTTC.

The chain has TRBV30 and TRBJ1-2; TRBD1 might be the D (5 bases). Deletions cut 1 base from V and 8 bases from J, with 8 bases between. The CDR3 covers 11 residues. CDR1 and CDR2 (germline): GTSNPN, SVGIG (reference sequence). The CDR3 DNA sequence: TGTGCCTGGAGTGCGGGACCCGGCTACACCTTC. Residues: CAWSAGPGYTF.

The V gene is TRBV28, the J gene TRBJ2-7; D might be TRBD2 (6 bases). Trimming removed 6 bases at V and 1 base at J, with 13 bases between. CDR3 length: 14 amino acids. The germline gives CDR1 MDHEN, CDR2 SYDVKM. The CDR3: CASSLWRASYEQYF. Written as DNA, the CDR3 is TGTGCCAGCAGCCTATGGAGGGCTTCCTACGAGCAGTACTTC. The full variable domain, its missing parts supplied by reference TRBV28 and TRBJ2-7, is DVKVTQSSRYLVKRTGEKVFLECVQDMDHENMFWYRQDPGLGLRLIYFSYDVKMKEKGDIPEGYSVSREKKERFSLILESASTNQTSMYLCASSLWRASYEQYFGPGTRLTVT.

The chain has TRBV19 and TRBJ2-1, with D perhaps TRBD2 (5 bases). The CDR3 is 13 amino acids. Germline V gene lookup returns CDR1 LNHDA and CDR2 SQIVND (reference sequence). The V and J ends lost 6 bases and 8 bases respectively, with 14 bases between them. Here the CDR3 reads CASSYNLAHEQFF. The CDR3, as DNA: TGTGCCAGTAGCTACAACCTAGCACATGAGCAGTTCTTC.

The genes are TRBV6-6 and TRBJ1-2, with 7 bases identical to TRBD1. In germline, CDR1 is MNHNY, CDR2 SVGAGI (reference sequence). The CDR3 covers 15 residues. V lost 0 bases and J lost 8; bases outside the gene matches: 9. The CDR3 DNA sequence: TGTGCCAGCAGTTACTCGAAGGGCAGGGGGGACGGCTACACCTTC. Protein product: CASSYSKGRGDGYTF.

This chain connects TRBV6-1 to TRBJ2-3; D is undetermined. Germline V gene sequence: CDR1 MNHNS, CDR2 SASEGT. The germline V and J ends were trimmed by 3 bases and 5 bases, with 3 bases remaining between them. CDR3 length: 11 residues. The CDR3 DNA reads as TGTGCCAGCAGTGATGGAGATACGCAGTATTTT. Translating gives CASSDGDTQYF.

This clone appeared a single time. The chain recombines TRBV9 with TRBJ2-7; 8 positions match TRBD1. Trimming took 0 bases from V and 6 from J; bases not matched to a gene: 5. Per the germline V gene, CDR1 is SGDLS and CDR2 is YYNGEE. The CDR3 loop spans 14 amino acids. The chain's CDR3 is CASSVEGTGLEQYF. CDR3 in DNA: TGTGCCAGCAGCGTAGAAGGGACAGGACTCGAGCAGTACTTC.

The chain is built from TRBV30 and TRBJ2-7; D not resolved. Trimming left V 2 bases short and J 4 bases short, with 9 bases between. Germline V lookup: CDR1 GTSNPN, CDR2 SVGIG (reference sequence). This CDR3 is 12 amino acids long. For the CDR3, the DNA is TGTGCCTGGAGTCTGGAGTTTTACGAGCAGTACTTC. Amino acids: CAWSLEFYEQYF.

The CDR3 region is CASSLDQYFTDTQYF. CDR3 bases: TGCGCCAGCAGCTTGGATCAGTACTTCACAGATACGCAGTATTTT. The rearrangement links TRBV5-1 to TRBJ2-3; D remains ambiguous. The CDR3 has 15 residues. V shed 0 bases and J shed 2 bases, with 10 bases lying between them. Germline values: CDR1 SGHRS, CDR2 YFSETQ.

The chain has TRBV7-3 and TRBJ2-1; no definite D call. The CDR3 is 15 residues long. V was cut by 2 bases and J by 0 bases, with 8 bases left in between. CDR1 is SGHTA, CDR2 FQGTGA, per germline. As DNA, the CDR3 is TGTGCCAGCAGCTTATTGCTGAGCTCCTACAATGAGCAGTTCTTC. Its translation: CASSLLLSSYNEQFF. Full variable domain (outside the CDR3, taken from reference TRBV7-3 and TRBJ2-1): GAGVSQTPSNKVTEKGKYVELRCDPISGHTALYWYRQSLGQGPEFLIYFQGTGAADDSGLPNDRFFAVRPEGSVSTLKIQRTERGDSAVYLCASSLLLSSYNEQFFGPGTRLTVL.

This clone showed up just once. This chain uses TRBV19 with TRBJ1-3, with unresolved D. Germline V lookup: CDR1 LNHDA, CDR2 SQIVND (reference sequence). Trimming removed 6 bases at V and 0 bases at J, with 9 bases between. The CDR3 covers 14 residues. The CDR3 loop is CASSRVSSGNTIYF. In nucleotides, the CDR3 is TGTGCCAGTAGCCGGGTTAGCTCTGGAAACACCATATATTTT.

This sequence joins TRBV28 and TRBJ2-3; possibly TRBD1 for D (6 bases). This CDR3 has 13 amino acids. Trimming stripped 4 bases from V and 5 bases from J, with 10 bases between. Germline V gene sequence: CDR1 MDHEN, CDR2 SYDVKM. DNA for the CDR3: TGTGCCAGCAGTTCCGGACAGATAGATACGCAGTATTTT. Its translation is CASSSGQIDTQYF.

About this clone: At one end, the junction sequence differs from germline, possibly due to a read error. The chain couples TRBV7-2 to TRBJ1-2; D gene uncertain. Germline V gene data show CDR1 as SGHTA and CDR2 as FQGNSA. This CDR3 region has 15 residues. CDR3 sequence: CAGSLASESAPGYTF. In nucleotides, the CDR3 is TGTGCCGGCAGCTTAGCTTCGGAGTCCGCGCCAGGCTACACCTTC.

DNA of the CDR3: TGTGCCAGCAGCTTAGCCCCGGGACTCACCGGGGCCCAGTACTTC. This sequence encodes CASSLAPGLTGAQYF. V is TRBV11-2 and J is TRBJ2-5; possible D gene TRBD2, 6 bases. Germline CDR1 SGHAT, CDR2 FQNNGV. This CDR3 region has 15 residues. V was pared by 1 base and J by 9 bases, with 18 bases between.

This chain links TRBV11-2 with TRBJ2-1; D is uncertain. This CDR3 comprises 14 residues. Germline V gene sequence: CDR1 SGHAT, CDR2 FQNNGV. V gave up 1 base and J gave up 5 bases, with 9 bases separating them. The chain's CDR3 is CASSLARTHNEQFF. CDR3 sequence (DNA): TGTGCCAGCAGCTTAGCGAGGACGCACAATGAGCAGTTCTTC.

This chain joins TRBV27 and TRBJ2-1; tentatively, D is TRBD2 (6 bases). Trimming left V 2 bases short and J 7 bases short, with 12 bases between. Germline values: CDR1 MNHEY, CDR2 SMNVEV (reference sequence). The CDR3 runs 14 residues. The CDR3 DNA is TGTGCCAGCAGTTTAATCCCCCGGGGGAATGAGCAGTTCTTC. This codes for CASSLIPRGNEQFF.

The chain uses TRBV7-2 and TRBJ1-5, with D possibly TRBD1 on 5 matching bases. V lost 4 bases to trimming and J lost 6 bases, with 16 bases between them. This CDR3 has 15 amino acids. Germline lookup yields CDR1 SGHTA and CDR2 FQGNSA. The CDR3 region is CASSSPGRGGQPQHF. CDR3 DNA: TGTGCCAGCAGCTCACCGGGAAGGGGAGGTCAGCCCCAGCATTTT.

This clone was detected only once. The gene calls are TRBV7-9 and TRBJ2-7; unclear D gene. CDR1 SEHNR and CDR2 FQNEAQ come from the germline V gene (reference sequence). There are 12 residues in the CDR3. Trimming removed 5 bases from V and 6 bases from J, with 11 bases in between. The CDR3 sequence is CASSQEPTEQYF. CDR3 coding DNA: TGTGCCAGCAGCCAAGAGCCGACCGAGCAGTACTTC.

The rearrangement uses TRBV14 and TRBJ2-3; D unclear. The CDR3 is made up of 14 amino acids. V lost 1 base and J lost 4, with 9 bases in between. Germline-derived CDR1 and CDR2 are SGHDN and FVKESK. The CDR3 spells CASSQALVPDTQYF. The CDR3 DNA is TGTGCCAGCAGCCAAGCCTTAGTCCCAGATACGCAGTATTTT.

This chain links TRBV29-1 with TRBJ1-5, with 9 bases that match TRBD1. After removal of 2 bases from V and 4 bases from J, the junction contained 3 bases not matched to a gene. The CDR3 extends over 14 amino acids. CDR1 and CDR2 from the germline V gene are SQVTM and ANQGSEA. The chain's CDR3 is CSVETGQGNQPQHF. The CDR3 region has the DNA TGCAGCGTTGAAACCGGACAGGGGAATCAGCCCCAGCATTTT.

The J gene is TRBJ2-4, the V gene TRBV6-1; 7 bases map to TRBD2. Germline V lookup: CDR1 MNHNS, CDR2 SASEGT. With V trimmed by 2 bases and J by 0 bases, 4 bases remained unmatched. CDR3 length: 16 amino acids. The CDR3 reads CASSEWGGLAKNIQYF. The DNA for the CDR3 is TGTGCCAGCAGTGAATGGGGGGGACTAGCCAAAAACATTCAGTACTTC.

This clone was found once. This chain links TRBV2 with TRBJ2-2; D uncertain. V lost 6 bases and J 8 bases, leaving 19 bases between the germline ends. The CDR3 sequence is 15 residues long. Germline lookup yields CDR1 SNHLY and CDR2 FYNNEI. CDR3 nucleotides: TGTGCCAGCAGCCCCGGGTTGAGCCTCACAGGGGAGCTGTTTTTT. This translates into CASSPGLSLTGELFF.

The chain combines TRBV30 with TRBJ2-5; possibly TRBD1 for D (6 bases). Looked up from germline, CDR1 is GTSNPN and CDR2 is SVGIG (reference sequence). The CDR3 extends over 12 amino acids. V lost 2 bases to trimming and J lost 7 bases, with 11 bases between them. CDR3 sequence: CAWSQGGATQYF. The CDR3 nucleotides read TGTGCCTGGAGTCAAGGGGGTGCGACCCAGTACTTC.

This chain links TRBV7-3 with TRBJ2-7; TRBD2 is a possible D gene (6 bases). The CDR3 sequence is 15 residues long. V was cut by 2 bases and J by 3 bases, with 14 bases left in between. Germline loops: CDR1 SGHTA, CDR2 FQGTGA. The CDR3 loop reads CASSLLSGGDYEQYF. DNA of the CDR3: TGTGCCAGCAGCTTACTATCCGGGGGAGACTACGAGCAGTACTTC.

This rearrangement joins TRBV28 to TRBJ1-1; maybe TRBD1 (5 bases). The germline V gene encodes CDR1 MDHEN and CDR2 SYDVKM. The CDR3 is made up of 14 amino acids. Trimming removed 6 bases from V and 1 base from J, with 12 bases in between. DNA of the CDR3: TGTGCCAGCAGCCCAGCAGGGCGGAACACTGAAGCTTTCTTT. The encoded protein is CASSPAGRNTEAFF.

This chain links TRBV7-3 with TRBJ2-7; D is unresolved. From germline, CDR1 is SGHTA and CDR2 FQGTGA. The CDR3 length is 13 residues. V shed 4 bases and J shed 2 bases, with 9 bases lying between them. The CDR3 reads CASSWSSAYEQYF. Written as DNA, the CDR3 is TGTGCCAGCAGCTGGAGCAGTGCCTACGAGCAGTACTTC.